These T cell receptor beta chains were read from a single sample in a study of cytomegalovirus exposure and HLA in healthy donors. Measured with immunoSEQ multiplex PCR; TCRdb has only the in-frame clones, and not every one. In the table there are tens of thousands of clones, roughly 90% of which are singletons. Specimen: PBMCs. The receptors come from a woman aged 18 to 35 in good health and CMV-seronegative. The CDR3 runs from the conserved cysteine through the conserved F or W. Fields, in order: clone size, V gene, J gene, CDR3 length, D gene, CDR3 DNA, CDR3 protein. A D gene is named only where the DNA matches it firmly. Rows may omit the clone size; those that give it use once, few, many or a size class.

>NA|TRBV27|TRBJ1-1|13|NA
TGTGCCAGCAGTTCCGCACAATACACTGAAGCTTTCTTT
CASSSAQYTEAFF
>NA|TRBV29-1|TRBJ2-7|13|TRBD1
TGCAGCACCCCGGGACAGGGGGTGGGGGAGCAGTACTTC
CSTPGQGVGEQYF
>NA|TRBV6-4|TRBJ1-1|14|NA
TGTGCCAGCAGCCAGACTGGGGCGAACACTGAAGCTTTCTTT
CASSQTGANTEAFF
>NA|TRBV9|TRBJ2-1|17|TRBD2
TGTGCCAGCAGCGTAGCGGGGACTAGCGGGGGGGCTAATGAGCAGTTCTTC
CASSVAGTSGGANEQFF
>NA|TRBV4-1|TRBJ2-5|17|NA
TGCGCCAGCAGCCTGGACCGGGGGAACAGACGACAAGAGACCCAGTACTTC
CASSLDRGNRRQETQYF
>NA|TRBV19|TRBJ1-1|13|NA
TGTGCCAGTAGTACAGGGCTTAACACTGAAGCTTTCTTT
CASSTGLNTEAFF
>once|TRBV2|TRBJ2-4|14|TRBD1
TGTGCCAGCGATCGACAGGGGAAGAAAAACATTCAGTACTTC
CASDRQGKKNIQYF
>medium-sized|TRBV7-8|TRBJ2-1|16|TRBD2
TGTGCCAGCAGCTCGTTTTTAGCGGGAGTGGGAAATGAGCAGTTCTTC
CASSSFLAGVGNEQFF
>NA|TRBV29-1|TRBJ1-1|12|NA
TGCAGCGTTGCAGGGTTTAGCACTGAAGCTTTCTTT
CSVAGFSTEAFF
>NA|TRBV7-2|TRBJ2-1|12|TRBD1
TGTGCCAGCAGCGTGACAGGGTATGAGCAGTTCTTC
CASSVTGYEQFF
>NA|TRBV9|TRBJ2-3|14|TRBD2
TGTGCCAGCAGCGTCCTAGCGGGAGAAGATACGCAGTATTTT
CASSVLAGEDTQYF
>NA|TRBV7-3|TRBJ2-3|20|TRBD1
TGTGCCAGCAGCTTCCACCCCCCGCGAGGGGGCCCCCAAATCACAGATACGCAGTATTTT
CASSFHPPRGGPQITDTQYF
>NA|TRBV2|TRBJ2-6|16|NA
TGTGCCAGCAGCCTCCCGGGGAGGCGGGGGGCCAACGTCCTGACTTTC
CASSLPGRRGANVLTF
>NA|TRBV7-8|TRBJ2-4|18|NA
TGTGCCAGCAGCCTAGGCCTCGGGACGGGACTAGCCAAAAACATTCAGTACTTC
CASSLGLGTGLAKNIQYF
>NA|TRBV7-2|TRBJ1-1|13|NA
TGTGCCAGCAGCTTAATGGGGGCCACTGAAGCTTTCTTT
CASSLMGATEAFF
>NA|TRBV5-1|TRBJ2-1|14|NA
TGCGCCAGCAGCTTCGACTTAGCATACAATGAGCAGTTCTTC
CASSFDLAYNEQFF
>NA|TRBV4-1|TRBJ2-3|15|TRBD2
TGCGCCAGCAGCCGAGCGGGAGGGCCACAAGATACGCAGTATTTT
CASSRAGGPQDTQYF
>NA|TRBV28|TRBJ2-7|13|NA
TGTGCCACCAAGGAGAGTCCCTCCTACGAGCAGTACTTC
CATKESPSYEQYF
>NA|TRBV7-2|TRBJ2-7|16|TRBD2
TGTGCCAGCAGCTCCCTCGGCGGGAGGGCCGCCCGCGAGCAGTACTTC
CASSSLGGRAAREQYF
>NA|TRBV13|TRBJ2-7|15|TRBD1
TGTGCCAGCAGCTTAGGGGGGACAGGGCTCTACGAGCAGTACTTC
CASSLGGTGLYEQYF
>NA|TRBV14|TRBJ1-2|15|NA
TGTGCCAGCAGCCAAGCTCCCGGGGGTCACTATGGCTACACCTTC
CASSQAPGGHYGYTF
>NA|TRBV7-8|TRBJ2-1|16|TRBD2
TGTGCCAGCAGCTATCTAGCGGCTAGCTCCTACAATGAGCAGTTCTTC
CASSYLAASSYNEQFF
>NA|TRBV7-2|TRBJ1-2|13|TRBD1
TGTGCCAGCAGCTTTCGACAGGGCGGTGGCTACACCTTC
CASSFRQGGGYTF
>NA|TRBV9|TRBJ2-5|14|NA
TGTGCCAGCAGCGTAGCCGCTAGGGGGGAGACCCAGTACTTC
CASSVAARGETQYF
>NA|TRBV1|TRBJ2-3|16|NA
TGCACCAGCAGCCAAGGGCTAGCGGGGTTCACAGATACGCAGTATTTT
CTSSQGLAGFTDTQYF
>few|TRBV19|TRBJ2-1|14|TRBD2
TGTGCCACGCAAACTAGCGGGGCGTACAATGAGCAGTTCTTC
CATQTSGAYNEQFF
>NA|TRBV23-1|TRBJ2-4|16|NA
TGCGCCAGCCGCCCGACGGGGGAAATTGTCAAAAACATTCAGTACTTC
CASRPTGEIVKNIQYF
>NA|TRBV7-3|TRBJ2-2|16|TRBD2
TGTGCCAGCAGCTTTTACCCGGGACTAGCGAACGGGGAGCTGTTTTTT
CASSFYPGLANGELFF
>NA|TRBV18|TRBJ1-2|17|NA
TGTGCCAGCTCGCGCGCGGCGGACATCATCGAAGGCTATGGCTACACCTTC
CASSRAADIIEGYGYTF
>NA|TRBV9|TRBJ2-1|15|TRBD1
TGTGCCAGCAGCGTAGAACAGGGGGTGTGGAATGAGCAGTTCTTC
CASSVEQGVWNEQFF
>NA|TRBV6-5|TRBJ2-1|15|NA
TGTGCCAGCAGTTACCAGGCTGGCTCCTACAATGAGCAGTTCTTC
CASSYQAGSYNEQFF
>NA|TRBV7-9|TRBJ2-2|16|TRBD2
TGTGCCAGCAGCACAGCGGGACCTCGAGGCACCGGGGAGCTGTTTTTT
CASSTAGPRGTGELFF
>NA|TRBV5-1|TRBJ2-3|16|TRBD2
TGCGCCAGCAGCTTCGGGCTAGCGGCGTTCACAGATACGCAGTATTTT
CASSFGLAAFTDTQYF
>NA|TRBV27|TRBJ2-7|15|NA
TGTGCCAGCAGGCCCGGGATTACGGGAAACTACGAGCAGTACTTC
CASRPGITGNYEQYF
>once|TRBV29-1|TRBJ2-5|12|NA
TGCAGCGACACACAGAACCAAGAGACCCAGTACTTC
CSDTQNQETQYF
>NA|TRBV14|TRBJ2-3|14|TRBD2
TGTGCCAGCAAGGTAGCGGGGGGCCCCTATACGCAGTATTTT
CASKVAGGPYTQYF
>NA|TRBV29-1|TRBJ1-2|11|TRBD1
TGCAGCGCCGGGACAGGGAAAGGCTACACCTTC
CSAGTGKGYTF
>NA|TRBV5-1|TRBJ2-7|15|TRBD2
TGCGCCAGCAGCCCACTAGCTGGCGGGAGCTACGAGCAGTACTTC
CASSPLAGGSYEQYF
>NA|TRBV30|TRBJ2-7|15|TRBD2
TGTGCCTGGAGTCAGCGGGGGGGCCAGTTTAACGAGCAGTACTTC
CAWSQRGGQFNEQYF
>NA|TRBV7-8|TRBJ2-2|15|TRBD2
TGTGCCAGCAGCAGAGCGGGGGGGCCCACCGGGGAGCTGTTTTTT
CASSRAGGPTGELFF
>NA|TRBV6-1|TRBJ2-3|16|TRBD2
TGTGCCAGCAGTGTCCTGAGCGGGGGGGCCGCCGATACGCAGTATTTT
CASSVLSGGAADTQYF